This TCR beta chain derives from a study of OX40 agonist ivuxolimab in advanced cancers. Measured with immunoSEQ multiplex PCR; TCRdb has only the in-frame clones, and not every one. The sample holds 50,000 to 70,000 clones; 75% to 90% are singletons and the top ten take roughly 13%. A single count supports this clone. This CDR3 spans 12 amino acids. Germline lookup yields CDR1 SEHNR and CDR2 FQNEAQ (reference sequence). The germline V and J ends were trimmed by 2 bases and 4 bases, with 4 bases remaining between them. The source is an adult with an advanced solid tumor such as melanoma, head and neck, liver or kidney cancer. The starting material was CD4+ or CD8+ T cells sorted from blood, obtained in a trial of the OX40 agonist ivuxolimab. This chain joins TRBV7-9 and TRBJ2-3, with D uncertain. The CDR3 region is CASSLFSDTQYF. The CDR3, as DNA: TGTGCCAGCAGCTTATTTTCAGATACGCAGTATTTT.